This T cell receptor (beta chain) originates from a study of OX40 agonist ivuxolimab in advanced cancers. Study-wide background: Melanoma, hepatocellular carcinoma, head and neck or renal cell cancer occurred in dose-escalation patients. Three patients got partial responses; one had hepatocellular carcinoma and two had cutaneous melanoma. The study, taken as a whole, reports: CD4+ T cells averaged fewer expanded clones than CD8+ T cells. CD4+ and CD8+ blood T cells expanded clonally by week 6 at 0.1 to 3.0 mg/kg.

Note on this clone: What it binds is not known.

V lost 0 bases and J lost 5, with 14 bases in between. Per the germline V gene, CDR1 is MNHEY and CDR2 is SMNVEV (reference sequence). The CDR3 contains 15 residues. Sequenced by immunoSEQ multiplex PCR; TCRdb stores in-frame clones only, minus some. The sample holds 48,000 or so clones; about three quarters are singletons and the top ten take around 7%. V gene TRBV27 combines with J gene TRBJ2-7, with a tentative D call TRBD1 (6 bases). The specimen comprised CD4+ or CD8+ T cells sorted from blood, sampled in a trial of the OX40 agonist ivuxolimab. The TCR sequence derives from an adult with an advanced solid tumor such as melanoma, head and neck, liver or kidney cancer. CDR3 loop: CASSLSSRGMDEQYF. The CDR3 DNA sequence: TGTGCCAGCAGTTTATCGAGCAGGGGTATGGACGAGCAGTACTTC.